Each of the 20 T cell receptor beta chains below was sequenced from the same sample in a study of human T cells and chemical hapten exposure. TCRdb re-analysed the RACE reads in MiXCR, keeping a single row per CDR3 protein. The table records 100,000 or so distinct CDR3 sequences, over 9.5% of them present only once. As to time point: patch test 1, 2 weeks after DPC sensitization. This sample's treatment: therapeutic diphenylcyclopropenone sensitization with weekly scalp DPC. Sequenced here: whole blood, sampled in connection with sensitization to the hapten diphenylcyclopropenone (DPC). The receptors originated from a man aged 35-49 years with alopecia areata. Some clones in this sample may be carry-over from other donors' samples.

The chain couples TRBV7-9 to TRBJ2-3; 9 bases fit TRBD1. After removal of 5 bases from V and 5 bases from J, the junction contained 8 bases not matched to a gene. The CDR3 has 15 residues. Per germline, CDR1 SEHNR and CDR2 FQNEAQ (reference sequence). CDR3 sequence (DNA): TGTGCCAGCAGCAGCCGACAGGGGGTGGAAGATACGCAGTATTTT. It yields the protein CASSSRQGVEDTQYF.

V and J are TRBV6-5 and TRBJ2-5, with a tentative D call TRBD1 (6 bases). The CDR3 is 15 residues long. Germline V CDR1 and CDR2: MNHEY, SVGAGI. Trimming took off 5 bases at V and 2 bases at J, with 15 bases between the two ends. The CDR3 loop reads CASSLLGQIQETQYF. For the CDR3, the DNA is TGTGCCAGCAGTCTCCTTGGACAGATTCAAGAGACCCAGTACTTC.

This clonotype was counted ten times or more. Its ends do not fully match the called genes, so a read error is possible. The chain combines TRBV4-1 with TRBJ1-1; D is uncertain. CDR3 length equals 12 residues. Germline lookup yields CDR1 MGHRA and CDR2 YSYEKL. CDR3 nucleotide sequence: TGCGCCAGCAGCCAAGATAACAGTGAAGCTTTCTTT. It yields the protein CASSQDNSEAFF.

Points on this clonotype: At one boundary the junction diverges from the germline segment, which might be a read error. The chain recombines TRBV19 with TRBJ2-2; D not resolved. The V gene's germline CDR1 is LNHDA and CDR2 SQIVND (reference sequence). The CDR3 spans 15 residues. Here the CDR3 DNA reads TGTGCCAGTAGGATAGTCACCCCGAGCACCGGGGAGCTGTTTTTT. As protein: CASRIVTPSTGELFF.

This clonotype was seen many times. The gene calls are TRBV6-5 and TRBJ1-2, with D possibly TRBD1 on 6 matching bases. CDR1 and CDR2 from the germline V gene are MNHEY and SVGAGI. The CDR3 runs 14 residues. Trimming took off 0 bases at V and 8 bases at J, with 13 bases between the two ends. CDR3 amino acids: CASSYSDNRDGYTF. CDR3 DNA sequence: TGTGCCAGCAGTTACTCGGATAACAGGGACGGCTACACCTTC.

In its sample, this clonotype was seen a few times. The chain has TRBV11-3 and TRBJ2-7; D not resolved. The CDR3 is 12 residues long. V lost 6 bases and J 3 bases, leaving 9 bases between the germline ends. Germline CDR1 is SGHNT and CDR2 is YENEEA. The CDR3 reads CASSRHIYEQYF. The CDR3 region has the DNA TGTGCCAGCAGTCGACACATCTACGAGCAGTACTTC.

This clonotype was counted a few times. V gene TRBV11-2 combines with J gene TRBJ1-6, with a tentative D call TRBD1 (6 bases). There are 15 residues in the CDR3. Germline V gives CDR1 SGHAT, CDR2 FQNNGV. V lost 5 bases and J lost 7, with 15 bases in between. Here the CDR3 reads CASSQTRTDNSPLHF. CDR3 sequence (DNA): TGTGCCAGCAGCCAAACCCGGACAGACAATTCACCCCTCCACTTT.

This clonotype was detected a few times. The V call is TRBV30, the J call TRBJ2-2; D gene unclear. Germline assignment: CDR1 GTSNPN and CDR2 SVGIG (reference sequence). With 4 bases removed from V and 6 bases from J, the gap between germline ends came to 6 bases. This CDR3 comprises 11 residues. Here the CDR3 reads CAWNGPGELFF. The CDR3 DNA sequence: TGTGCCTGGAATGGCCCCGGGGAGCTGTTTTTT.

CDR3 DNA: TGTGCCAGCGGTGACACAGGGGGTCTTGATACGCAGTATTTT. It encodes CASGDTGGLDTQYF. The rearrangement uses TRBV28 and TRBJ2-3, with 8 bases identical to TRBD1. The junction had 10 bases not matched to a gene; V was cut back by 8 bases and J by 6 bases. The CDR3 has 14 residues. Per the germline V gene, CDR1 is MDHEN and CDR2 is SYDVKM.

This clonotype was found a few times. The rearrangement uses TRBV25-1 and TRBJ1-2, with D unclear. There are 15 residues in the CDR3. Germline values: CDR1 MGHDK, CDR2 SYGVNS. The germline V and J ends were trimmed by 3 bases and 5 bases, with 16 bases remaining between them. CDR3 loop: CASSDTSSASYGYTF. The DNA for the CDR3 is TGTGCCAGCAGTGACACCTCCTCGGCCTCATATGGCTACACCTTC.

This clonotype has more than one count but fewer than ten. The chain joins TRBV29-1 to TRBJ1-1; D remains unclear. The CDR3 is 11 residues long. Trimming shortened V by 3 bases and J by 11 bases, and 13 bases separated the two germline ends. Germline CDR1 is SQVTM and CDR2 is ANQGSEA. The DNA of the CDR3 is TGCAGCGTTGATGTGGGGTTTGCGGCTTTCTTT. It yields the protein CSVDVGFAAFF.

This clonotype was counted between two and nine times. The genes are TRBV7-2 and TRBJ2-4, with TRBD1 matching over 9 bases. The V segment lost 4 bases and the J segment 6 bases; nucleotides outside the gene matches: 1. The CDR3 extends over 13 amino acids. Germline lookup yields CDR1 SGHTA and CDR2 FQGNSA. CDR3 in amino acids: CASSSGQGNIQYF. CDR3 bases: TGTGCCAGCAGCTCGGGACAGGGAAACATTCAGTACTTC.

This clonotype came up a few times. The rearrangement uses TRBV9 and TRBJ2-5, with D tentatively TRBD1 (6 bases). Trimming took off 4 bases at V and 2 bases at J, with 15 bases between the two ends. This CDR3 has 15 amino acids. CDR1 and CDR2 from the germline V gene are SGDLS and YYNGEE. For the CDR3, the DNA is TGTGCCAGCAGCTTAATCCCGACAGGACAAGAGACCCAGTACTTC. It is translated as CASSLIPTGQETQYF.

This chain uses TRBV6-5 with TRBJ1-2; D remains ambiguous. The CDR3 spans 13 residues. With 2 bases removed from V and 4 bases from J, the gap between germline ends came to 8 bases. CDR1 and CDR2 from the germline V gene are MNHEY and SVGAGI. CDR3 in amino acids: CASSYTASYGYTF. CDR3 sequence (DNA): TGTGCCAGCAGTTACACGGCAAGCTATGGCTACACCTTC.

The sample holds a few counts of this clonotype. The V call is TRBV7-8, the J call TRBJ2-7; 10 nucleotides agree with TRBD2. The CDR3 is made up of 17 amino acids. V was pared by 1 base and J by 7 bases, with 13 bases of the junction left unmatched. Germline CDR1 SGHVS, CDR2 FQNEAQ. This CDR3 is CASSLVGAGGLGEEQYV. CDR3 bases: TGTGCCAGCAGCTTAGTTGGAGCGGGAGGGCTTGGGGAAGAGCAGTACGTC.

This CDR3 reads CASSPSPAWRTEAFF. The CDR3 DNA is TGTGCCAGCAGCCCGAGCCCGGCCTGGAGGACTGAAGCTTTCTTT. The V and J genes are TRBV3-1 and TRBJ1-1, with D unresolved. The germline V gene encodes CDR1 LGHDT and CDR2 YNNKEL (reference sequence). This CDR3 has 15 residues. V dropped 4 bases and J dropped 5 bases, with 17 bases sitting between them.

This chain joins TRBV29-1 and TRBJ1-1; weak D call: TRBD1 (6 bases). The CDR3 is made up of 13 amino acids. Trimming stripped 6 bases from V and 0 bases from J, with 11 bases between. From germline, CDR1 is SQVTM and CDR2 ANQGSEA. The CDR3 coding sequence is TGCAGCGTGGAGGGGGGGATGAACACTGAAGCTTTCTTT. Translated: CSVEGGMNTEAFF.

This clonotype was picked up a small number of times. This sequence joins TRBV20-1 and TRBJ2-1; 8 positions match TRBD2. V trimming: 5 bases; J trimming: 7 bases; junction bases outside the gene matches: 10. This CDR3 is built from 14 residues. Germline CDR1 DFQATT, CDR2 SNEGSKA (reference sequence). The CDR3 region is CSASSGRVTNEQFF. The CDR3 DNA follows: TGCAGTGCTTCAAGCGGGAGAGTAACGAATGAGCAGTTCTTC.

Ten or more counts support this clonotype. V and J are TRBV12-3 or TRBV12-4 and TRBJ1-6, with D perhaps matching TRBD1 (5 bases). The germline V and J ends were trimmed by 4 bases and 7 bases, with 11 bases remaining between them. CDR3 length: 14 amino acids. This CDR3 is CASSSRVSNSPLHF. Here the CDR3 DNA reads TGTGCCAGCAGTTCCAGGGTTAGCAATTCACCCCTCCACTTT.

There are a few counts of this clonotype. The chain uses TRBV5-4 and TRBJ1-1, with no clear D. Germline CDR1 SGHNT, CDR2 YYREEE (reference sequence). The V and J ends lost 2 bases and 0 bases respectively, with 11 bases between them. The CDR3 runs to 15 residues. Here the CDR3 DNA reads TGTGCCAGCAGCTTCGACGGCAGCATGAACACTGAAGCTTTCTTT. Translating it yields CASSFDGSMNTEAFF.